The following is a T cell receptor (beta chain) sequence with its context. This record comes from a study of T cells in Graves' hyperthyroidism and ophthalmopathy. Regions amplified from RNA transcripts were the TCR beta CDR3 regions. A set of HTBI primers served as the primers for a first-round RT-PCR of the TCR CDR3. TCRdb redid the calling of the multiplex PCR reads with MiXCR, one entry per CDR3 protein. This table has 550,000 to 850,000 distinct CDR3 sequences, 18% appearing once. J was trimmed by 3 bases and V by 5 bases; bases with no gene match: 3. CDR3 length: 13 amino acids. Germline CDR1 reads DFQATT; CDR2 reads SNEGSKA (reference sequence).

The sequence was collected from a woman in her fifties or sixties with Graves' hyperthyroidism that later progressed to Graves' ophthalmopathy. Sequenced sample: blood. The V and J genes are TRBV20-1 and TRBJ2-7, with 11 bases that match TRBD1. The DNA for the CDR3 is TGCAGTGCTTGCGGGACAGGGGGCTACGAGCAGTACTTC. Its translation: CSACGTGGYEQYF.